One and the same sample provided the 2 T cell receptor beta chains below, sequenced in a study of spatial heterogeneity in lung cancer. MiXCR, run by TCRdb on the 5' RACE reads, gives a single entry per CDR3 protein. Of under 45,000 distinct CDR3 sequences in the sample, roughly 7.8% were seen once. Regarding time point: blood at routine non-recurrence follow-up after resection. The sequencing used PBMCs, collected at follow-up. These receptors all come from a male donor with early-stage non-small cell lung cancer.

In this sample, this clonotype turned up many times. V and J are TRBV19 and TRBJ2-3; perhaps TRBD1 as D (8 bases). The germline V gene encodes CDR1 LNHDA and CDR2 SQIVND (reference sequence). The CDR3 spans 16 residues. V shed 5 bases and J shed 3 bases, with 18 bases lying between them. The CDR3 sequence: CASSDPDRGGTDTQYF. In nucleotides, the CDR3 is TGTGCCAGTAGTGACCCCGACAGGGGAGGGACAGATACGCAGTATTTT.

The chain is built from TRBV5-1 and TRBJ2-1; TRBD2 agrees at 7 bases. This CDR3 region has 15 residues. CDR1 and CDR2 from the germline V gene are SGHRS and YFSETQ. J lost 4 bases, V lost 4 bases, and 8 bases had no gene match. The CDR3 is CASSTSGDSYNEQFF. CDR3 bases: TGCGCCAGCAGCACCAGCGGGGACTCTTACAATGAGCAGTTCTTC.